Below are 16 T cell receptor beta chains sequenced from a single sample in a study of T cell repertoires in cytomegalovirus infection. TCRdb redid the calling of the reads with MiXCR, one entry per CDR3 protein. The sample carries more than 400,000 distinct CDR3 sequences, approximately 26% recorded once. Sequencing was carried out using PBMCs. Source of these receptors: a human donor in good health (CMV status not recorded). Some clones in this sample may be carry-over from other donors' samples.

This chain uses TRBV6-2 or TRBV6-3 with TRBJ1-2; D might be TRBD1 (5 bases). The CDR3 consists of 13 residues. Trimming pared 0 bases from V and 8 bases from J, leaving 10 bases between. The germline V gene has CDR1 MNHEY and CDR2 SVGEGT. The CDR3 sequence is CASSYSTGLGYTF. CDR3 DNA sequence: TGTGCCAGCAGTTACTCGACGGGGCTAGGCTACACCTTC.

This clonotype was recorded a few times. CDR3 sequence: CASSDTLSTDTQYF. CDR3 nucleotides: TGTGCCAGCAGTGACACCCTTAGCACAGATACGCAGTATTTT. The rearrangement uses TRBV25-1 and TRBJ2-3, with D uncertain. CDR3 size: 14 residues. Trimming took off 3 bases at V and 0 bases at J, with 7 bases between the two ends. CDR1 MGHDK and CDR2 SYGVNS come from the germline V gene.

A few counts support this clonotype. This sequence joins TRBV6-1 and TRBJ1-2; 9 bases are shared with TRBD1. Per the germline V gene, CDR1 is MNHNS and CDR2 is SASEGT. CDR3 length equals 12 residues. With 8 bases clipped from V and 9 bases from J, the junction kept 7 bases outside the gene matches. The DNA of the CDR3 is TGTGCCAGCTCGACAGGGGGAGAAAGCTACACCTTC. This codes for CASSTGGESYTF.

This clonotype came up many times. The rearrangement uses TRBV7-2 and TRBJ2-3; maybe TRBD2 (6 bases). The CDR3 totals 16 residues. The V end lost 4 bases, the J end lost 2 bases, and 16 bases lay between the germline ends. Germline V gene data show CDR1 as SGHTA and CDR2 as FQGNSA. Here the CDR3 DNA reads TGTGCCAGCAGCTCCCATCGGGGGTTTAACACAGATACGCAGTATTTT. Protein product: CASSSHRGFNTDTQYF.

V and J are TRBV5-6 and TRBJ1-2; tentatively, D is TRBD1 (5 bases). The CDR3 consists of 12 residues. The germline V gene has CDR1 SGHDT and CDR2 YYEEEE. V was cut by 5 bases and J by 8 bases, with 13 bases left in between. In nucleotides, the CDR3 is TGTGCCAGCAGTTCGACGGGGGAGGGCTACACCTTC. Its protein is CASSSTGEGYTF.

The chain employs TRBV14 and TRBJ1-1; D remains unclear. Germline V gives CDR1 SGHDN, CDR2 FVKESK. The CDR3 is 14 residues long. V gave up 2 bases and J gave up 4 bases, with 11 bases separating them. The CDR3 coding sequence is TGTGCCAGCAGCCAATTGTACGGTCCCACTGAAGCTTTCTTT. It codes for CASSQLYGPTEAFF. The full variable domain, with the rest looked up from reference TRBV14 and TRBJ1-1, is EAGVTQFPSHSVIEKGQTVTLRCDPISGHDNLYWYRRVMGKEIKFLLHFVKESKQDESGMPNNRFLAERTGGTYSTLKVQPAELEDSGVYFCASSQLYGPTEAFFGQGTRLTVV.

The table lists this clonotype with a few counts. This rearrangement joins TRBV29-1 to TRBJ1-4; no definite D call. CDR3 length equals 11 residues. CDR1 and CDR2 from the germline V gene are SQVTM and ANQGSEA. V lost 3 bases, J lost 11 bases, and 10 bases lay in between. CDR3 in DNA: TGCAGCGTTGATTTTGAGGGCAAACTGTTTTTT. Protein: CSVDFEGKLFF.

In this sample, this clonotype turned up a few times. The chain couples TRBV9 to TRBJ2-7; TRBD2 matches 14 bases. The CDR3 runs 16 residues. CDR1 SGDLS and CDR2 YYNGEE come from the germline V gene. Trimming removed 1 base from V and 5 bases from J; junction bases left unmatched: 5. The CDR3 DNA reads TGTGCCAGCAGCGTAAATAGACTAGCGGGAGGGAACGAGCAGTACGTC. Amino acids: CASSVNRLAGGNEQYV.

This clonotype was counted at least ten times. In nucleotides, the CDR3 is TGTGCCAGCAGCACACAGGTGTCCGGTGAAAAACTGTTTTTT. Protein product: CASSTQVSGEKLFF. This chain links TRBV7-2 with TRBJ1-4; D is perhaps TRBD1 (5 bases). Trimming took off 5 bases at V and 7 bases at J, with 14 bases between the two ends. In germline, CDR1 is SGHTA, CDR2 FQGNSA. This CDR3 spans 14 amino acids.

This chain links TRBV4-1 with TRBJ1-3; tentative D call: TRBD1 (5 bases). The CDR3 totals 15 residues. The germline gives CDR1 MGHRA, CDR2 YSYEKL. V was cut by 1 base and J by 1 base, with 8 bases left in between. The CDR3 region is CASSQGQRSGNTIYF. The CDR3 nucleotides read TGCGCCAGCAGCCAAGGACAGCGATCTGGAAACACCATATATTTT.

J is TRBJ2-7 and V is TRBV29-1, with D perhaps matching TRBD2 (6 bases). The CDR3 length is 12 residues. Trimming shortened V by 7 bases and J by 5 bases, and 15 bases separated the two germline ends. Germline values: CDR1 SQVTM, CDR2 ANQGSEA. DNA of the CDR3: TGCAGCGCGGAGGGACGGGATGACGAGCAGTACTTC. This encodes CSAEGRDDEQYF.

This chain joins TRBV29-1 and TRBJ1-4; D gene uncertain. The V end lost 4 bases, the J end lost 3 bases, and 9 bases lay between the germline ends. The length of the CDR3 is 13 residues. The V gene's germline CDR1 is SQVTM and CDR2 ANQGSEA. Here the CDR3 reads CSVVIRSNEKLFF. In DNA, the CDR3 is TGCAGCGTTGTAATACGCTCTAATGAAAAACTGTTTTTT.

The V gene is TRBV6-5, the J gene TRBJ2-7, with D possibly matching TRBD1 (5 bases). Germline lookup yields CDR1 MNHEY and CDR2 SVGAGI. V lost 6 bases, J lost 2 bases, and 17 bases lay in between. The CDR3 is 15 amino acids. The CDR3 bases are TGTGCCAGCAGGTACACCGCGGACAAACCCTACGAGCAGTACTTC. Its translation: CASRYTADKPYEQYF.

This clonotype was observed at least ten times. The J gene is TRBJ1-1, the V gene TRBV7-2, with TRBD1 matching 7 bases. The CDR3 runs 14 residues. Germline CDR1 is SGHTA and CDR2 is FQGNSA. Trimming removed 2 bases from V and 5 bases from J; junction bases left unmatched: 5. Written as DNA, the CDR3 is TGTGCCAGCAGCTTAAACAGGGGAGGGACTGAAGCTTTCTTT. It encodes CASSLNRGGTEAFF.

This clonotype was detected many times. The chain joins TRBV7-2 to TRBJ2-7, with 7 nucleotides matching TRBD2. The CDR3 is 17 amino acids. Trimming cost V 5 bases and J 2 bases; bases outside gene matches: 15. Germline V lookup: CDR1 SGHTA, CDR2 FQGNSA. CDR3 sequence (DNA): TGTGCCAGCAGCCAGTCCCAAGGCGGGAGATTAACCTACGAGCAGTACTTC. This codes for CASSQSQGGRLTYEQYF.

The chain is built from TRBV7-6 and TRBJ2-3, with 14 positions matching TRBD2. This CDR3 is built from 17 residues. J lost 2 bases, V lost 5 bases, and 6 bases had no gene match. Germline V lookup: CDR1 SGHVS, CDR2 FNYEAQ. CDR3 sequence: CASSAGLAGGPTDTQYF. The CDR3, as DNA: TGTGCCAGCAGCGCCGGACTAGCGGGAGGTCCCACAGATACGCAGTATTTT.